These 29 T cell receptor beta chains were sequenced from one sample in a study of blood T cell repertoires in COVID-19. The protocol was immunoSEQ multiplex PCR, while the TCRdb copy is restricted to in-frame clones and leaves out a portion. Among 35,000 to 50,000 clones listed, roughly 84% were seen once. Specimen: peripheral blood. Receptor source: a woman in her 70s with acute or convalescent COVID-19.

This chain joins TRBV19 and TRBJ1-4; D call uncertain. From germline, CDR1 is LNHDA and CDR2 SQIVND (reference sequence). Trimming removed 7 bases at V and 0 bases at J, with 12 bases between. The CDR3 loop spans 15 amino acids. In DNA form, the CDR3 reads TGTGCCAGTACCCCTCCGACTACAACTAATGAAAAACTGTTTTTT. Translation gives CASTPPTTTNEKLFF.

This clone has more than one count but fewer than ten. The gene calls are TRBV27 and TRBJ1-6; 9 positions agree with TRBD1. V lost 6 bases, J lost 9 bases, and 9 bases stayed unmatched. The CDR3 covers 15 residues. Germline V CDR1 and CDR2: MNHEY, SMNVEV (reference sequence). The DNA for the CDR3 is TGTGCCAGCAGCAGACCGGGACAGGGATTTTCACCCCTCCACTTT. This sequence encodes CASSRPGQGFSPLHF.

This CDR3 is CASSMGLANEQYF. In DNA form, the CDR3 reads TGTGCCAGTAGTATGGGACTAGCGAACGAGCAGTACTTC. The rearrangement uses TRBV19 and TRBJ2-7; 10 positions match TRBD2. Trimming cost V 3 bases and J 5 bases; bases outside gene matches: 1. Per the germline V gene, CDR1 is LNHDA and CDR2 is SQIVND (reference sequence). This CDR3 has 13 residues.

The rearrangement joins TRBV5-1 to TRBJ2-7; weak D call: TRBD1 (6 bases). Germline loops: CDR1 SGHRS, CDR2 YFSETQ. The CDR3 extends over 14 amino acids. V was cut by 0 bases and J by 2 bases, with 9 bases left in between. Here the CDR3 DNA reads TGCGCCAGCAGCTTGGGGGGGCGGGCCTACGAGCAGTACTTC. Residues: CASSLGGRAYEQYF. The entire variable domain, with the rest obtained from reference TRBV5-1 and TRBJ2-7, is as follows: KAGVTQTPRYLIKTRGQQVTLSCSPISGHRSVSWYQQTPGQGLQFLFEYFSETQRNKGNFPGRFSGRQFSNSRSEMNVSTLELGDSALYLCASSLGGRAYEQYFGPGTRLTVT.

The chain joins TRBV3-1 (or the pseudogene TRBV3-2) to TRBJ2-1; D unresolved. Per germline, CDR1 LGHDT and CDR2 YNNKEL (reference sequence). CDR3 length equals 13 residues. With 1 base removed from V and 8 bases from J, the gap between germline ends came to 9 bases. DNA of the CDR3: TGTGCCAGCAGCCAAGTTTTGTTCGATGAGCAGTTCTTC. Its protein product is CASSQVLFDEQFF.

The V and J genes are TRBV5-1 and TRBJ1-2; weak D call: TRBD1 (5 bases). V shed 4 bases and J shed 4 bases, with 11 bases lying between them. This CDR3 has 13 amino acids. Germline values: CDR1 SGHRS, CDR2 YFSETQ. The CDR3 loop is CASSHDGGYGYTF. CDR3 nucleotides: TGCGCCAGCAGCCATGACGGGGGCTATGGCTACACCTTC.

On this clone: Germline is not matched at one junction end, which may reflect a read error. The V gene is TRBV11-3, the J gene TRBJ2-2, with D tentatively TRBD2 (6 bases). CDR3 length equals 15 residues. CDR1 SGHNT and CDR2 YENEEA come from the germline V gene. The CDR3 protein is CANSGSWGDTGELFF. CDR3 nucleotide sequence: TGTGCCAACAGCGGGTCCTGGGGAGACACCGGGGAGCTGTTTTTT.

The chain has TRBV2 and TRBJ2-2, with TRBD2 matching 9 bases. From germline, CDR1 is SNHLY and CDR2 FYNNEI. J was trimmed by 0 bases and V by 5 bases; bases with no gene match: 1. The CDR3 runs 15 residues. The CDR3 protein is CASSLAGANTGELFF. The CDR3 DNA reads TGTGCCAGCAGTTTAGCGGGAGCGAACACCGGGGAGCTGTTTTTT.

DNA for the CDR3: TGTGCCAGCTCACCATCCCGCGGGTCCACCGGGGAGCTGTTTTTT. Its translation is CASSPSRGSTGELFF. The chain uses TRBV18 and TRBJ2-2, with D possibly being TRBD2 (5 bases). This CDR3 spans 15 amino acids. The germline V gene has CDR1 KGHSH and CDR2 LQKENI. Trimming shortened V by 2 bases and J by 4 bases, and 11 bases separated the two germline ends. The full variable domain, in which reference TRBV18 and TRBJ2-2 provide the parts outside the CDR3, is NAGVMQNPRHLVRRRGQEARLRCSPMKGHSHVYWYRQLPEEGLKFMVYLQKENIIDESGMPKERFSAEFPKEGPSILRIQQVVRGDSAAYFCASSPSRGSTGELFFGEGSRLTVL.

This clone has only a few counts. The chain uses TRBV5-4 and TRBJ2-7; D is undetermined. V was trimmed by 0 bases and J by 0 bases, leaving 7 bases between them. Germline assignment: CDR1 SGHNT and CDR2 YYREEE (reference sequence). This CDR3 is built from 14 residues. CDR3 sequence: CASSLDILSYEQYF. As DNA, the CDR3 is TGTGCCAGCAGCTTGGATATACTCTCCTACGAGCAGTACTTC. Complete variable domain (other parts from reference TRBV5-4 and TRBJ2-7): ETGVTQSPTHLIKTRGQQVTLRCSSQSGHNTVSWYQQALGQGPQFIFQYYREEENGRGNFPPRFSGLQFPNYSSELNVNALELDDSALYLCASSLDILSYEQYFGPGTRLTVT.

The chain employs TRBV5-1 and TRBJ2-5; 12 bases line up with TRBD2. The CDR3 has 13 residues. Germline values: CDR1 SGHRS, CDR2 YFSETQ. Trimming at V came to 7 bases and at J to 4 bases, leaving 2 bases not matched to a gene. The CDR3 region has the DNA TGCGCCAGCCTAGCGGGAGGGGGAGAGACCCAGTACTTC. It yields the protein CASLAGGGETQYF.

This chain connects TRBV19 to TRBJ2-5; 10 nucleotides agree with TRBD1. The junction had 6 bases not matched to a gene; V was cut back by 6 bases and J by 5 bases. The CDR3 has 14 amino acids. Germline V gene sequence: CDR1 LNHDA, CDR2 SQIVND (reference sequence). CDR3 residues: CASRTTGGSETQYF. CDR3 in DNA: TGTGCCAGTAGGACGACAGGGGGCAGCGAGACCCAGTACTTC.

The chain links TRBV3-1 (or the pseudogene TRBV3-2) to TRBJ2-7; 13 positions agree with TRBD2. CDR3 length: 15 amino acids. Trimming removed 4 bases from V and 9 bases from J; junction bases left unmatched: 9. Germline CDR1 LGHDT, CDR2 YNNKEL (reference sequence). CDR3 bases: TGTGCCAGCAGCCGTAGACTAGCGGGAGGACCCGGGCAGTACTTC. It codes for CASSRRLAGGPGQYF.

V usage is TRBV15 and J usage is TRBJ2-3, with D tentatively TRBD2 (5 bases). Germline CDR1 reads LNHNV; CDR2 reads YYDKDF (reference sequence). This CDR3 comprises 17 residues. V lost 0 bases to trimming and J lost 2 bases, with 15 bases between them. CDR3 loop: CATSRDLPSGLTDTQYF. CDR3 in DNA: TGTGCCACCAGCAGAGATCTGCCGAGCGGACTCACAGATACGCAGTATTTT.

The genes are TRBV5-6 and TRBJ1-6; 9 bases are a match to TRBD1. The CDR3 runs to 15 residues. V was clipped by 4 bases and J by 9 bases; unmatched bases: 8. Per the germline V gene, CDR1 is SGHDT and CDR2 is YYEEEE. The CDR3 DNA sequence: TGTGCCAGCAGCCCGGACAGGGGATGGTCTTCACCCCTCCACTTT. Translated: CASSPDRGWSSPLHF.

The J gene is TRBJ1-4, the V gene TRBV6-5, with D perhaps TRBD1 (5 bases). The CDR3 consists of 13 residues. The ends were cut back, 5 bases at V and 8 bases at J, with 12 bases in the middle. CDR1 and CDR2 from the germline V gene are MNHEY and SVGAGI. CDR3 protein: CASSTGTPEKLFF. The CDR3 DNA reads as TGTGCCAGCAGTACCGGGACTCCCGAAAAACTGTTTTTT.

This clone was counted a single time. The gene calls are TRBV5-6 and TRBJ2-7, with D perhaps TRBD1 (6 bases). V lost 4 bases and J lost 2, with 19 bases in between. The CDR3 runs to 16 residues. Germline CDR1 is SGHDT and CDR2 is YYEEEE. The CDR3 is CASSVSLGGEAYEQYF. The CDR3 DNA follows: TGTGCCAGCAGCGTCTCCCTAGGGGGTGAGGCCTACGAGCAGTACTTC.

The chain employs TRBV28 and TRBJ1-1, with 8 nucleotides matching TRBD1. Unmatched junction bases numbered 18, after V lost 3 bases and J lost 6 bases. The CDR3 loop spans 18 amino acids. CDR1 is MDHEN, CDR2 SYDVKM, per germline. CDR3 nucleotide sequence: TGTGCCAGCAGTTTGCCCCCCTCCAGGACAGGGCGGAATCCTGAAGCTTTCTTT. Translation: CASSLPPSRTGRNPEAFF.

CDR3 amino acids: CASSFFGQGANTEAFF. The CDR3 DNA reads TGTGCCAGCAGTTTCTTCGGGCAGGGCGCGAACACTGAAGCTTTCTTT. The V and J genes are TRBV28 and TRBJ1-1; a possible D gene is TRBD1 (5 bases). The CDR3 loop spans 16 amino acids. The V end was cut by 3 bases, the J end by 1 base, with 15 bases between. Germline V lookup: CDR1 MDHEN, CDR2 SYDVKM.

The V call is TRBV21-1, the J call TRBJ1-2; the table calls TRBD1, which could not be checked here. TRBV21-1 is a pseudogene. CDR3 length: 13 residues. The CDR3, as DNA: TGTGCCAGCAGTTTCGACAAGCCCTATGGCTACACCTTC. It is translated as CASSFDKPYGYTF.

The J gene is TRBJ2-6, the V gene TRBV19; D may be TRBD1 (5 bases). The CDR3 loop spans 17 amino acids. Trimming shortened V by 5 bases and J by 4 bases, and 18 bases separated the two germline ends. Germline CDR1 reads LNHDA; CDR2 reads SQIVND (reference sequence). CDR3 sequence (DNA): TGTGCCAGTAGTTTCCAGGGCCGGGCGTTCGGGGCCAACGTCCTGACTTTC. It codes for CASSFQGRAFGANVLTF. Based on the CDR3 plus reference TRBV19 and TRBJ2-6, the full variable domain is DGGITQSPKYLFRKEGQNVTLSCEQNLNHDAMYWYRQDPGQGLRLIYYSQIVNDFQKGDIAEGYSVSREKKESFPLTVTSAQKNPTAFYLCASSFQGRAFGANVLTFGAGSRLTVL.

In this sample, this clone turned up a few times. The CDR3 region has the DNA TGTGCCAGCAGCAGCCAAGCGGGAGTCTACAATGAGCAGTTCTTC. Translated, it gives CASSSQAGVYNEQFF. The chain links TRBV11-3 to TRBJ2-1; 8 nucleotides match TRBD2. The CDR3 has 15 amino acids. In germline, CDR1 is SGHNT, CDR2 YENEEA. V lost 5 bases to trimming and J lost 3 bases; unmatched junction nucleotides: 6.

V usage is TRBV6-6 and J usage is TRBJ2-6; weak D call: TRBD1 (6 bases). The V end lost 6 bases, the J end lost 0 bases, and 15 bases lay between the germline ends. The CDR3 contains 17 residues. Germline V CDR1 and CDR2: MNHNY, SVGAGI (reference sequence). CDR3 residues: CASSRTGLSSGANVLTF. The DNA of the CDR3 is TGTGCCAGCAGCCGAACAGGGTTAAGCTCTGGGGCCAACGTCCTGACTTTC.

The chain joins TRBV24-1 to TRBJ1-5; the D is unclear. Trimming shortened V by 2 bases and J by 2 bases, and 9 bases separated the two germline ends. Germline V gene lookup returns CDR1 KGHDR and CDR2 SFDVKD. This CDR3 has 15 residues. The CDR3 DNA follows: TGTGCCACCAGTGATTCCGGGAAGGGCAATCAGCCCCAGCATTTT. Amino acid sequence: CATSDSGKGNQPQHF.

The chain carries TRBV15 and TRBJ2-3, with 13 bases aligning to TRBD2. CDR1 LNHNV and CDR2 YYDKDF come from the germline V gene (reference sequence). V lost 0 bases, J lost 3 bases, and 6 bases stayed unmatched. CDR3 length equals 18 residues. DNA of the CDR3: TGTGCCACCAGCAGAGACCCACCGACTAGCGGGAGGACAGATACGCAGTATTTT. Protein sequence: CATSRDPPTSGRTDTQYF. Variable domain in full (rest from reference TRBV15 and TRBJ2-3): DAMVIQNPRYQVTQFGKPVTLSCSQTLNHNVMYWYQQKSSQAPKLLFHYYDKDFNNEADTPDNFQSRRPNTSFCFLDIRSPGLGDTAMYLCATSRDPPTSGRTDTQYFGPGTRLTVL.

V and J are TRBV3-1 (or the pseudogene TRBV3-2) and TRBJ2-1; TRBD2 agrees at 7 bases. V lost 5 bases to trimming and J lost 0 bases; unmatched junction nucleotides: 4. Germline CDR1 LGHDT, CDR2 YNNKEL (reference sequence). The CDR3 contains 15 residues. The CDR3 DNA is TGTGCCAGCAGCGCTAGCGGAAGCTCCTACAATGAGCAGTTCTTC. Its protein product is CASSASGSSYNEQFF.

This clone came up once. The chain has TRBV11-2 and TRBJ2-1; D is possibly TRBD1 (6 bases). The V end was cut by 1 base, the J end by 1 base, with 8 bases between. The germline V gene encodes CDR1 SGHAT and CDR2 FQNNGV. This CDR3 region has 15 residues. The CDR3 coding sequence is TGTGCCAGCAGCTTAGTCCAGGGGTCCTACAATGAGCAGTTCTTC. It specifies CASSLVQGSYNEQFF.

The CDR3 DNA reads as TGCAGCCTGGGGCTAGCGGGAGTCGAGCAGTTCTTC. Protein product: CSLGLAGVEQFF. The chain recombines TRBV29-1 with TRBJ2-1; 10 nucleotides align to TRBD2. Trimming at V came to 8 bases and at J to 10 bases, leaving 8 bases not matched to a gene. The CDR3 runs 12 residues. Germline-derived CDR1 and CDR2 are SQVTM and ANQGSEA.

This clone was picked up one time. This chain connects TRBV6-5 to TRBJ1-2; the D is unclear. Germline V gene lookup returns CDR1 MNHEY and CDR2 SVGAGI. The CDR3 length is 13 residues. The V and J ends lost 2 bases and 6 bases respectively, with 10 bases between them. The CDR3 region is CASSYEDSDGYTF. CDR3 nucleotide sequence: TGTGCCAGCAGTTACGAGGATAGCGATGGCTACACCTTC.